The 31 T cell receptor beta chains listed next were all sequenced from one sample in a study of identical twins. TCRdb itself ran the 5' RACE reads through MiXCR, one entry per CDR3 protein. The data show 350,000 to 600,000 distinct CDR3 sequences, with around 14% seen just once and over 0.5% held by the top ten. This sample also appeared in a second study, on yellow fever vaccine responses in identical twins.

The specimen sequenced was CD4+ T cells sorted from blood. The receptors originated from a woman aged 18-30 years in good health.

As DNA, the CDR3 is TGTGCCAGCAGCAGCAGGGCTTCCGGGGAGCTGTTTTTT. This translates into CASSSRASGELFF. The chain combines TRBV7-9 with TRBJ2-2, with D possibly being TRBD1 (5 bases). The germline V gene has CDR1 SEHNR and CDR2 FQNEAQ (reference sequence). Trimming left V 5 bases short and J 6 bases short, with 10 bases between. The CDR3 consists of 13 residues.

This clonotype was picked up a small number of times. This chain uses TRBV5-6 with TRBJ2-7; no clear D. V lost 6 bases and J 2 bases, leaving 18 bases between the germline ends. Germline loops: CDR1 SGHDT, CDR2 YYEEEE. CDR3 size: 15 residues. The CDR3 loop reads CASTTAGVLPYEQYF. As DNA, the CDR3 is TGTGCCAGCACCACCGCAGGTGTCTTACCCTACGAGCAGTACTTC.

Written as DNA, the CDR3 is TGTGCCAGCAGCCAAGATTGGGACAAGAATTCACCCCTCCACTTT. Protein sequence: CASSQDWDKNSPLHF. V gene TRBV3-1 combines with J gene TRBJ1-6; perhaps TRBD1 as D (6 bases). V was shortened by 0 bases and J by 7 bases, with 10 bases between the two germline ends. This CDR3 spans 15 amino acids. CDR1 is LGHDT, CDR2 YNNKEL, per germline (reference sequence). Full variable domain (outside the CDR3, taken from reference TRBV3-1 and TRBJ1-6): DTAVSQTPKYLVTQMGNDKSIKCEQNLGHDTMYWYKQDSKKFLKIMFSYNNKELIINETVPNRFSPKSPDKAHLNLHINSLELGDSAVYFCASSQDWDKNSPLHFGNGTRLTVT.

This clonotype was seen only a few times. CDR3 protein: CASSPLERDHSYNEQFF. DNA for the CDR3: TGTGCCAGCTCACCACTCGAGAGGGACCACTCCTACAATGAGCAGTTCTTC. The chain links TRBV18 to TRBJ2-1; D is possibly TRBD1 or TRBD2 (5 bases each). V was shortened by 1 base and J by 0 bases, with 13 bases between the two germline ends. Germline CDR1 is KGHSH and CDR2 is LQKENI. The CDR3 extends over 17 amino acids.

This clonotype was detected a few times. The V gene is TRBV20-1, the J gene TRBJ1-1; no clear D gene. Germline-derived CDR1 and CDR2 are DFQATT and SNEGSKA (reference sequence). The germline V and J ends were trimmed by 5 bases and 3 bases, with 13 bases remaining between them. The CDR3 loop spans 13 amino acids. The CDR3 spells CSAHTLRDTEAFF. The CDR3 DNA sequence: TGCAGTGCTCACACCCTCCGGGACACTGAAGCTTTCTTT.

This clonotype was seen a handful of times. The J gene is TRBJ2-3, the V gene TRBV25-1; maybe TRBD2 (6 bases). In germline, CDR1 is MGHDK, CDR2 SYGVNS. V was trimmed by 3 bases and J by 5 bases, leaving 6 bases between them. The CDR3 loop spans 12 amino acids. CDR3 in amino acids: CASSDGGDTQYF. CDR3 sequence (DNA): TGTGCCAGCAGTGACGGGGGAGATACGCAGTATTTT.

This rearrangement joins TRBV12-3 or TRBV12-4 to TRBJ2-7; 9 nucleotides line up with TRBD2. Germline trimming cut 5 bases from V and 0 bases from J; bases unmatched to any gene: 5. This CDR3 is built from 15 residues. The CDR3 reads CASSPQRGDSYEQYF. The CDR3 region has the DNA TGTGCCAGCAGTCCCCAGCGGGGGGACTCCTACGAGCAGTACTTC.

The chain employs TRBV27 and TRBJ2-7; D gene ambiguous. Trimming pared 4 bases from V and 4 bases from J, leaving 17 bases between. Germline V lookup: CDR1 MNHEY, CDR2 SMNVEV (reference sequence). CDR3 length: 15 amino acids. The DNA for the CDR3 is TGTGCCAGCAGTTCCCGAGGCAGGTTAGTTTACGAGCAGTACTTC. Protein product: CASSSRGRLVYEQYF.

The chain has TRBV5-6 and TRBJ2-1; a possible D gene is TRBD2 (6 bases). Germline assignment: CDR1 SGHDT and CDR2 YYEEEE. This CDR3 spans 15 amino acids. V dropped 9 bases and J dropped 3 bases, with 19 bases sitting between them. The CDR3 region is CATANRGYNYNEQFF. CDR3 DNA: TGTGCCACCGCCAACCGGGGGTACAACTACAATGAGCAGTTCTTC.

This clonotype was picked up many times. The chain employs TRBV7-2 and TRBJ2-3, with 8 bases lining up with TRBD2. This CDR3 is 15 amino acids long. Germline CDR1 and CDR2: SGHTA and FQGNSA. Losses at the gene ends were 1 base for V and 3 bases for J; bases not matched to a gene: 3. Here the CDR3 reads CASSLGGGQTDTQYF. The CDR3 bases are TGTGCCAGCAGCTTAGGCGGGGGGCAGACAGATACGCAGTATTTT.

CDR3 coding DNA: TGTGCCAGCAGCTCAGGAAAGCCACAGCCCCAGCATTTT. This codes for CASSSGKPQPQHF. The rearrangement links TRBV7-2 to TRBJ1-5; no definite D call. The CDR3 is 13 residues long. In germline, CDR1 is SGHTA, CDR2 FQGNSA. V lost 4 bases and J lost 7, with 11 bases in between.

This clonotype was detected only a few times. V gene TRBV5-1 combines with J gene TRBJ2-3; D unclear. The CDR3 spans 15 residues. Germline values: CDR1 SGHRS, CDR2 YFSETQ. With 2 bases removed from V and 2 bases from J, the gap between germline ends came to 12 bases. CDR3 amino acids: CASSFIESVTDTQYF. The CDR3 DNA reads TGCGCCAGCAGCTTTATAGAAAGTGTCACAGATACGCAGTATTTT.

The J gene is TRBJ2-7, the V gene TRBV12-3 or TRBV12-4, with D tentatively TRBD1 (7 bases). The V and J ends lost 3 bases and 3 bases respectively, with 18 bases between them. The CDR3 is 16 amino acids. The CDR3 sequence: CASSLMGGDRYYEQYF. The CDR3 coding sequence is TGTGCCAGCAGTTTGATGGGCGGGGACAGATACTACGAGCAGTACTTC.

This clonotype was recorded a few times. The chain links TRBV5-1 to TRBJ2-3; 10 bases agree with TRBD1. J gave up 3 bases and V 2 bases, and 6 bases lay outside the gene matches. This CDR3 comprises 16 residues. The germline V gene encodes CDR1 SGHRS and CDR2 YFSETQ. In nucleotides, the CDR3 is TGCGCCAGCAGCTTAAGGGACAGGGGTACGACAGATACGCAGTATTTT. As protein: CASSLRDRGTTDTQYF.

This clonotype was seen more than once but under ten times. CDR3 nucleotides: TGTGCCAGCAGCCCTGGGGGGAGCGCCCCGGATACGCAGTATTTT. Amino acids: CASSPGGSAPDTQYF. The chain couples TRBV9 to TRBJ2-3; possibly TRBD2 for D (6 bases). Germline CDR1 reads SGDLS; CDR2 reads YYNGEE. CDR3 length: 15 residues. V was pared by 4 bases and J by 6 bases, with 18 bases between.

J is TRBJ2-1 and V is TRBV7-6; TRBD1 might be the D (6 bases). There are 14 residues in the CDR3. CDR1 and CDR2 (germline): SGHVS, FNYEAQ. Between the trimmed V and J ends, which lost 2 bases and 4 bases, there was a span of 9 bases. The CDR3 nucleotides read TGTGCCAGCAGCTTAATTCAGGGGTACAATGAGCAGTTCTTC. Translated: CASSLIQGYNEQFF.

The chain is built from TRBV19 and TRBJ1-3; D might be TRBD1 (5 bases). Germline V gene sequence: CDR1 LNHDA, CDR2 SQIVND (reference sequence). The CDR3 spans 17 residues. The V end lost 4 bases, the J end lost 0 bases, and 16 bases lay between the germline ends. Here the CDR3 reads CASSTRLQAFSGNTIYF. CDR3 bases: TGTGCCAGTAGTACCCGTTTACAGGCCTTCTCTGGAAACACCATATATTTT.

The J gene is TRBJ1-1, the V gene TRBV18; D may be TRBD1 (5 bases). The CDR3 loop spans 15 amino acids. Trimming shortened V by 4 bases and J by 0 bases, and 12 bases separated the two germline ends. Germline V gives CDR1 KGHSH, CDR2 LQKENI. DNA of the CDR3: TGTGCCAGCTCACGGCGACAGACCATGAACACTGAAGCTTTCTTT. Protein: CASSRRQTMNTEAFF.

The sample holds many counts of this clonotype. This sequence joins TRBV2 and TRBJ2-1; the D gene is possibly TRBD2 (5 bases). Germline CDR1 SNHLY, CDR2 FYNNEI. The CDR3 spans 15 residues. With 3 bases removed from V and 7 bases from J, the gap between germline ends came to 16 bases. The CDR3 bases are TGTGCCAGCAGTGATCGACTAAAGAAAGGGAATGAGCAGTTCTTC. Protein: CASSDRLKKGNEQFF.

In DNA form, the CDR3 reads TGTGCCAGCAGGATCGGCGCGGGGAGCTCCTACGAGCAGTACTTC. Translation gives CASRIGAGSSYEQYF. This chain connects TRBV6-2 or TRBV6-3 to TRBJ2-7; possibly TRBD2 for D (6 bases). The germline V gene has CDR1 MNHEY and CDR2 SVGEGT. This CDR3 has 15 residues. V lost 6 bases and J lost 0, with 15 bases in between.

This clonotype has just a few counts. This chain connects TRBV5-5 to TRBJ2-5, with 9 bases fitting TRBD2. The V and J ends lost 2 bases and 5 bases, in that order; junction bases with no gene match: 7. Germline CDR1 SGHKS, CDR2 YYEKEE (reference sequence). The CDR3 contains 15 residues. CDR3 in DNA: TGTGCCAGCAGCTTACAGGGACTAGCTGGGGAGACCCAGTACTTC. The encoded protein is CASSLQGLAGETQYF.

In its sample, this clonotype was seen a few times. The chain joins TRBV21-1 to TRBJ2-3; the tabulated D call, TRBD2, remains unverified against the DNA. TRBV21-1 is tagged as a pseudogene. The CDR3 extends over 19 amino acids. CDR3 DNA: TGTGCCAGCAGCAAAGCGCTTTGGGGGCTAGCTGCTAGCACAGATACGCAGTATTTT. Translating it yields CASSKALWGLAASTDTQYF.

This clonotype has more than one count but fewer than ten. The chain's CDR3 is CSARDGGSNQPQHF. Written as DNA, the CDR3 is TGCAGTGCTAGGGACGGGGGTAGCAATCAGCCCCAGCATTTT. The chain is built from TRBV20-1 and TRBJ1-5; TRBD1 is a possible D gene (5 bases). Germline V CDR1 and CDR2: DFQATT, SNEGSKA (reference sequence). V shed 3 bases and J shed 0 bases, with 9 bases lying between them. The CDR3 covers 14 residues.

This clonotype occurred a few times. The V gene is TRBV7-2, the J gene TRBJ2-7; 11 positions match TRBD2. Per the germline V gene, CDR1 is SGHTA and CDR2 is FQGNSA. There are 17 residues in the CDR3. Losses at the gene ends were 4 bases for V and 0 bases for J; bases not matched to a gene: 8. The CDR3: CASSSGLAVQSSYEQYF. As DNA, the CDR3 is TGTGCCAGCAGCTCGGGACTAGCGGTCCAAAGCTCCTACGAGCAGTACTTC.

This clonotype has a handful of counts. The chain joins TRBV7-6 to TRBJ2-7; 12 nucleotides align to TRBD2. V lost 2 bases and J lost 7; bases outside the gene matches: 6. Per germline, CDR1 SGHVS and CDR2 FNYEAQ. The CDR3 is 15 residues long. The CDR3 region is CASSLSVGTSGEQYF. CDR3 DNA: TGTGCCAGCAGCTTAAGCGTCGGGACTAGCGGGGAGCAGTACTTC.

This clonotype has just a few counts. The J gene is TRBJ2-7, the V gene TRBV20-1, with D perhaps matching TRBD2 (5 bases). Germline loops: CDR1 DFQATT, CDR2 SNEGSKA (reference sequence). Deletions cut 7 bases from V and 6 bases from J, with 10 bases between. The CDR3 is 10 residues long. CDR3 sequence (DNA): TGCAGTGTTCCGAGGGTCGAGCAGTACTTC. It yields the protein CSVPRVEQYF.

This clonotype came up many times. The rearrangement uses TRBV20-1 and TRBJ2-1; D is ambiguous. The germline V gene encodes CDR1 DFQATT and CDR2 SNEGSKA (reference sequence). Trimming pared 1 base from V and 14 bases from J, leaving 9 bases between. This CDR3 region has 10 residues. The DNA for the CDR3 is TGCAGTGCTAGAGCTGGTAGTAAGTTCTTC. Translating gives CSARAGSKFF.

There are many counts of this clonotype. This rearrangement joins TRBV5-1 to TRBJ2-3, with D tentatively TRBD2 (6 bases). The CDR3 runs 16 residues. The germline gives CDR1 SGHRS, CDR2 YFSETQ. V lost 0 bases and J 4 bases, leaving 15 bases between the germline ends. Here the CDR3 reads CASSLVKTRDPDTQYF. The CDR3 nucleotides read TGCGCCAGCAGCTTGGTGAAGACGCGGGATCCAGATACGCAGTATTTT.

V usage is TRBV24-1 and J usage is TRBJ2-3, with 9 bases matching TRBD2. The length of the CDR3 is 15 residues. V lost 5 bases, J lost 4 bases, and 6 bases stayed unmatched. Germline V lookup: CDR1 KGHDR, CDR2 SFDVKD. CDR3 coding DNA: TGTGCCACCAGTGTCCGGCGGGGGGGATCAGATACGCAGTATTTT. Translated: CATSVRRGGSDTQYF.

The V and J genes are TRBV9 and TRBJ2-1; D uncertain. This CDR3 contains 16 residues. The V end lost 2 bases, the J end lost 4 bases, and 16 bases lay between the germline ends. Germline V gives CDR1 SGDLS, CDR2 YYNGEE. CDR3 sequence: CASSVIGRYTYNEQFF. CDR3 in DNA: TGTGCCAGCAGCGTTATTGGCCGGTATACATACAATGAGCAGTTCTTC. Using reference TRBV9 and TRBJ2-1 for the parts outside the CDR3, the full variable domain is DSGVTQTPKHLITATGQRVTLRCSPRSGDLSVYWYQQSLDQGLQFLIQYYNGEERAKGNILERFSAQQFPDLHSELNLSSLELGDSALYFCASSVIGRYTYNEQFFGPGTRLTVL.

This sequence joins TRBV7-3 and TRBJ2-1; D not certain. This CDR3 is built from 14 residues. Trimming left V 1 base short and J 6 bases short, with 10 bases between. The germline CDR1 and CDR2 sequences are SGHTA and FQGTGA. This CDR3 is CASSLMAGINEQFF. As DNA, the CDR3 is TGTGCCAGCAGCTTAATGGCAGGTATCAATGAGCAGTTCTTC.